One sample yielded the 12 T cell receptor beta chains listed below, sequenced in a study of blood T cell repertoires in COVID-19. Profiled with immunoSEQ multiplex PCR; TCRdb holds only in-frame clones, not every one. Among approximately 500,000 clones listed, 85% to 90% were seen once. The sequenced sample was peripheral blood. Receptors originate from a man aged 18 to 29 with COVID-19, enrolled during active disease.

DNA of the CDR3: TGTGCCAGTGGTGACAGGGATAATTCACCCCTCCACTTT. It is translated as CASGDRDNSPLHF. The rearrangement links TRBV19 to TRBJ1-6; 7 positions match TRBD1. The CDR3 is made up of 13 amino acids. In germline, CDR1 is LNHDA, CDR2 SQIVND (reference sequence). V shed 8 bases and J 5 bases; nucleotides not matched to a gene: 3.

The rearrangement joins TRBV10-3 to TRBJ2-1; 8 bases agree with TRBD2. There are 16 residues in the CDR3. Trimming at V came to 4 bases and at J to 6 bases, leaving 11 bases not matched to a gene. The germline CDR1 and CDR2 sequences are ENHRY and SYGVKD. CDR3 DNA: TGTGCCATCAGTGTATCCCCGGGACTAGGAGGCAATGAGCAGTTCTTC. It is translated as CAISVSPGLGGNEQFF.

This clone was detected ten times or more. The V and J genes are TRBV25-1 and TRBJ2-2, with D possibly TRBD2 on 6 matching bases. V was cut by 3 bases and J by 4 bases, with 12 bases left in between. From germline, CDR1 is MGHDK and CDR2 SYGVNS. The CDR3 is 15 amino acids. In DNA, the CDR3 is TGTGCCAGCAGTGATTCTCCGGGAGCCACCGGGGAGCTGTTTTTT. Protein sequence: CASSDSPGATGELFF. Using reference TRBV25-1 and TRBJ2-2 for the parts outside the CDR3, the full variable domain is EADIYQTPRYLVIGTGKKITLECSQTMGHDKMYWYQQDPGMELHLIHYSYGVNSTEKGDLSSESTVSRIRTEHFPLTLESARPSHTSQYLCASSDSPGATGELFFGEGSRLTVL.

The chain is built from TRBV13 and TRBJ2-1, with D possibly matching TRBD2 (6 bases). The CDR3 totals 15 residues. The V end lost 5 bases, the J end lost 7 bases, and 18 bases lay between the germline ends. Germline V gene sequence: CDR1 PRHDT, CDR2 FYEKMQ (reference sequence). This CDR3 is CASSLGGSFGNEQFF. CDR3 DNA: TGTGCCAGCAGCCTTGGGGGGTCGTTCGGTAATGAGCAGTTCTTC.

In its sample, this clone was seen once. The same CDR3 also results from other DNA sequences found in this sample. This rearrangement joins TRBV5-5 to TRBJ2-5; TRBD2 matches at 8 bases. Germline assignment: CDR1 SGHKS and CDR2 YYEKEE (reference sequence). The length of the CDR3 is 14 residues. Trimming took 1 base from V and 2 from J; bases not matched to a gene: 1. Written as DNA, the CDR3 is TGTGCCAGCAGCTTGTTAGCGGGGCAAGAGACCCAGTACTTC. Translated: CASSLLAGQETQYF.

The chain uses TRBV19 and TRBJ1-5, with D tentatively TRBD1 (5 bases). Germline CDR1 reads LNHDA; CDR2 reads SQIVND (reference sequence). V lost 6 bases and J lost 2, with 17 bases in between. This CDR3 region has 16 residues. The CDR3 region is CASSLGTGVGNQPQHF. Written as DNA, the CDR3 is TGTGCCAGTAGCTTAGGAACAGGCGTAGGCAATCAGCCCCAGCATTTT.

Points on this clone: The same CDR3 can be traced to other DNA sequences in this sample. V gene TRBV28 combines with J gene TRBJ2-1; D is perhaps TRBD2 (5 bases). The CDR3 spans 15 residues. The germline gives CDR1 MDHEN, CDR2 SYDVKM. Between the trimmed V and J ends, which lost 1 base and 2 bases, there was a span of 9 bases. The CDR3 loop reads CASSLSAGTYNEQFF. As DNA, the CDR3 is TGTGCCAGCAGTTTATCCGCGGGTACCTACAATGAGCAGTTCTTC.

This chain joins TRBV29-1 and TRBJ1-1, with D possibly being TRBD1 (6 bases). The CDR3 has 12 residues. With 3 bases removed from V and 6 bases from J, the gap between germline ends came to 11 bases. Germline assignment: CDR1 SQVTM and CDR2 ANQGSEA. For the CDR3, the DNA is TGCAGCGTTGAGCTTAGGGGGTCTGAAGCTTTCTTT. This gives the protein CSVELRGSEAFF.

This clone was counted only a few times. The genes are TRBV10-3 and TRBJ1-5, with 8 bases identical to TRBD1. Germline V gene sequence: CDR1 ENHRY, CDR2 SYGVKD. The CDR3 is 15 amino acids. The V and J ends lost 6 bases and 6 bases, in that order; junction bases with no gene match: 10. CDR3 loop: CAISEDRVSSQPQHF. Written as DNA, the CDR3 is TGTGCCATCAGCGAGGACAGGGTTTCGAGTCAGCCCCAGCATTTT.

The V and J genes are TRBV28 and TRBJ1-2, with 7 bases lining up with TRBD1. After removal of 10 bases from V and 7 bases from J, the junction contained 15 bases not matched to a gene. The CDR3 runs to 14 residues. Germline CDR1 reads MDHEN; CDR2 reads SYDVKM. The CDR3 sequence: CANCPGGGWGGYTF. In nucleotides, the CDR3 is TGTGCCAACTGTCCAGGAGGGGGCTGGGGTGGCTACACCTTC.

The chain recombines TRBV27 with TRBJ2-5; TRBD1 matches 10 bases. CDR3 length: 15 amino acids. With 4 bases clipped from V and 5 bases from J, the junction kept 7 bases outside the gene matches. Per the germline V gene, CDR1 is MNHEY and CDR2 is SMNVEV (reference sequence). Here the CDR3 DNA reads TGTGCCAGCAGTTGGCGACAGGGGGCGCGGGAGACCCAGTACTTC. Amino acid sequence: CASSWRQGARETQYF.

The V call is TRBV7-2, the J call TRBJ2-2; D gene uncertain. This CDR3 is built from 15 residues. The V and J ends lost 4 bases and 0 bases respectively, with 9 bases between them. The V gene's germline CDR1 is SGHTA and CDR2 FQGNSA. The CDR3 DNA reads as TGTGCCAGCAGCTATTACCGGTCGAACACCGGGGAGCTGTTTTTT. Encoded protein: CASSYYRSNTGELFF.